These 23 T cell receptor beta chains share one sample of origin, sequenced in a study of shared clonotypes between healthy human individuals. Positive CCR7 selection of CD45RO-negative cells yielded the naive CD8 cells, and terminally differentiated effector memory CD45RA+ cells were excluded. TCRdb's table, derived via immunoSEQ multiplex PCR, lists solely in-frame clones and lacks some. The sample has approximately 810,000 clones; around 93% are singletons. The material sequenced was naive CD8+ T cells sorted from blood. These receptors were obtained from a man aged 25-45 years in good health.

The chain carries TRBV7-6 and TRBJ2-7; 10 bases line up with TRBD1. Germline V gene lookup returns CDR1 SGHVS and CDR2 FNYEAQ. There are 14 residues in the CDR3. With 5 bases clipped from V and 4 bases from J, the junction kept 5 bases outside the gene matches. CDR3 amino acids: CASSAGTGEYEQYF. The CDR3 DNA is TGTGCCAGCAGCGCCGGGACAGGGGAGTACGAGCAGTACTTC.

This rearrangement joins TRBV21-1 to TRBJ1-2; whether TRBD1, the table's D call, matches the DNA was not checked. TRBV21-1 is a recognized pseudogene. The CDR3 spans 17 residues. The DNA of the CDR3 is TGTGCCAGCAGCACAAGCAGAGGACAGGGGGCAAAAGATGGCTACACCTTC. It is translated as CASSTSRGQGAKDGYTF.

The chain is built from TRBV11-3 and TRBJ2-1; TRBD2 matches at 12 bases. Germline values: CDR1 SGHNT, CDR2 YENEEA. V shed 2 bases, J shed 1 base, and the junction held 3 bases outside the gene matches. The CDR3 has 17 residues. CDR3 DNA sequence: TGTGCCAGCAGCTTAAGGACTAGCGGGGATTCCTACAATGAGCAGTTCTTC. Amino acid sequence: CASSLRTSGDSYNEQFF.

The DNA for the CDR3 is TGTGCCAGCAGCCGAGTCCCAATAACAGGGGTGGGTACAGATACGCAGTATTTT. Translating it yields CASSRVPITGVGTDTQYF. The chain employs TRBV27 and TRBJ2-3, with 7 bases fitting TRBD1. This CDR3 is 18 amino acids long. Germline loops: CDR1 MNHEY, CDR2 SMNVEV (reference sequence). V shed 6 bases and J 3 bases; nucleotides not matched to a gene: 18.

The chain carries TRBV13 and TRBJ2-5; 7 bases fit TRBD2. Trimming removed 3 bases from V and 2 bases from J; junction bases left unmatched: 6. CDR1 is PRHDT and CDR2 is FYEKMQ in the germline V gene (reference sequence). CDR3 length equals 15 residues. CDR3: CASSFVREAQETQYF. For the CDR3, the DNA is TGTGCCAGCAGCTTTGTTCGGGAGGCTCAAGAGACCCAGTACTTC.

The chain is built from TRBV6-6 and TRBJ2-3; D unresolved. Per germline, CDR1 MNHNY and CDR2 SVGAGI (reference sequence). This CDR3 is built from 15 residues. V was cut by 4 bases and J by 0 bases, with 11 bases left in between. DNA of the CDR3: TGTGCCAGCAGTTCTACAACCACTAGCACAGATACGCAGTATTTT. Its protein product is CASSSTTTSTDTQYF.

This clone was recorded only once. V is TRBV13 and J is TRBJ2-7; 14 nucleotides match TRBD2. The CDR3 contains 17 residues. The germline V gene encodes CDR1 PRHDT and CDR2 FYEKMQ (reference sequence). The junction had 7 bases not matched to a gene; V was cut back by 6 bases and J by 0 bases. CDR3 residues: CASRSFGTSGSSYEQYF. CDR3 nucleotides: TGTGCCAGCAGGTCCTTCGGGACTAGCGGGAGCTCCTACGAGCAGTACTTC.

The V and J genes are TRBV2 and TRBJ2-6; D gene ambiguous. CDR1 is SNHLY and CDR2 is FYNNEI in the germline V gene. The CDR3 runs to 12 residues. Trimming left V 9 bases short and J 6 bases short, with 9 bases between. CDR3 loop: CARRTEANVLTF. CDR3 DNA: TGTGCCAGGAGAACAGAGGCCAACGTCCTGACTTTC.

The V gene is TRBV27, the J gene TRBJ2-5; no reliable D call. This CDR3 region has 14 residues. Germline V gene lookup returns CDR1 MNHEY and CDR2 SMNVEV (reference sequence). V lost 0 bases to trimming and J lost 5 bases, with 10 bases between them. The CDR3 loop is CASSLSAPTETQYF. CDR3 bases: TGTGCCAGCAGTTTATCGGCCCCTACGGAGACCCAGTACTTC.

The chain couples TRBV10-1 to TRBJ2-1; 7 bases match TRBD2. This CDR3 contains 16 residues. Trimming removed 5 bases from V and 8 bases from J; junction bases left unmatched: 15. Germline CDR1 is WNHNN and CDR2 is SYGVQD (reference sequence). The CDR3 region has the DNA TGCGCCAGCAGTCCCCCCCTAGCGGCCAGTAGGGATGAGCAGTTCTTC. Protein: CASSPPLAASRDEQFF.

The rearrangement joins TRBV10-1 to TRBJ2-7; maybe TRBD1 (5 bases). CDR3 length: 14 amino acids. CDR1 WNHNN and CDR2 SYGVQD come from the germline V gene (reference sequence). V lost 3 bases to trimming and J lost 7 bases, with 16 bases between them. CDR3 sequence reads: CASSDLTQGGEQYF. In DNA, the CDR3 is TGCGCCAGCAGTGACCTTACTCAGGGTGGGGAGCAGTACTTC.

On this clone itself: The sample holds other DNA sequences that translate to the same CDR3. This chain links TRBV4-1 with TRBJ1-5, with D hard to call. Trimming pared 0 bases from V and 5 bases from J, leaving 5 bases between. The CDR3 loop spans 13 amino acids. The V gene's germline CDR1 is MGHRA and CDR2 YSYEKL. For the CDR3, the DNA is TGCGCCAGCAGCCAAGACGGGGATCAGCCCCAGCATTTT. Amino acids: CASSQDGDQPQHF.

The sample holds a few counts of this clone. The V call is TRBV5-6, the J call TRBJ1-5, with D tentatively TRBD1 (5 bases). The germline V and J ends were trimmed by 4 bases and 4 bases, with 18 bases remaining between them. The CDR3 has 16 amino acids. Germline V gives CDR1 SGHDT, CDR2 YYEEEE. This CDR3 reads CASSNSPGTRNQPQHF. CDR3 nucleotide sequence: TGTGCCAGCAGCAACTCTCCCGGGACCCGTAATCAGCCCCAGCATTTT.

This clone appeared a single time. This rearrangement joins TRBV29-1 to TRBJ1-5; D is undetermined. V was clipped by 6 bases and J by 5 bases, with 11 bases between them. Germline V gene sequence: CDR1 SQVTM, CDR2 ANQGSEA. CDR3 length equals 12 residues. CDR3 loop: CSVKDGDQPQHF. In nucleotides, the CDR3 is TGCAGCGTCAAGGACGGGGATCAGCCCCAGCATTTT.

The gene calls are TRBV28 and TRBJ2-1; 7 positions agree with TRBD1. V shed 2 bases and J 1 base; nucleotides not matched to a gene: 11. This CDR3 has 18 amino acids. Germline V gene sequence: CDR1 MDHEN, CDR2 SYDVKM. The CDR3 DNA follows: TGTGCCAGCAGTTTAAGCCGGAGTGGGACAGCTTCCTACAATGAGCAGTTCTTC. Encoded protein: CASSLSRSGTASYNEQFF.

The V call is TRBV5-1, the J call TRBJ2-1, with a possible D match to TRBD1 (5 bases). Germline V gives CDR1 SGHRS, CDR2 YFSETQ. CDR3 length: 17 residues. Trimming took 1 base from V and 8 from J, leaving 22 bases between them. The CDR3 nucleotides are TGCGCCAGCAGCTTGCGTCAGGGAAGAGTATCGGCTGATGAGCAGTTCTTC. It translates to CASSLRQGRVSADEQFF.

The CDR3 sequence: CSVEDWDGLAKNIQYF. As DNA, the CDR3 is TGCAGCGTTGAAGATTGGGACGGCCTAGCCAAAAACATTCAGTACTTC. The chain joins TRBV29-1 to TRBJ2-4, with D perhaps matching TRBD1 or TRBD2 (5 bases each). The V gene's germline CDR1 is SQVTM and CDR2 ANQGSEA. V lost 0 bases and J lost 0, with 12 bases in between. The CDR3 runs to 16 residues.

Here the CDR3 reads CASSPSDLQETQYF. CDR3 bases: TGTGCCAGCAGCCCCAGCGACCTCCAAGAGACCCAGTACTTC. The V gene is TRBV6-5, the J gene TRBJ2-5; D is undetermined. The CDR3 is made up of 14 amino acids. Germline loops: CDR1 MNHEY, CDR2 SVGAGI. V lost 6 bases, J lost 1 base, and 12 bases lay in between.

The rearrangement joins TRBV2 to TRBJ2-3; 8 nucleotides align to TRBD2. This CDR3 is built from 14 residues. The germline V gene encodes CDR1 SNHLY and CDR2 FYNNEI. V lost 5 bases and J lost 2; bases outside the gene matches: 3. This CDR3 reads CASSTSGSTDTQYF. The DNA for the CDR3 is TGTGCCAGCAGTACTAGCGGATCCACAGATACGCAGTATTTT.

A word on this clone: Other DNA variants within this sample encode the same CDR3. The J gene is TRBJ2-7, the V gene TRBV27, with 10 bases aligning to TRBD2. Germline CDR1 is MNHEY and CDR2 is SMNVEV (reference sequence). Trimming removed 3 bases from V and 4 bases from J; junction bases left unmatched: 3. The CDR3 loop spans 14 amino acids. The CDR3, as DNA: TGTGCCAGCAGTTTCAGTAGCGGGGGGTACGAGCAGTACTTC. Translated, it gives CASSFSSGGYEQYF.

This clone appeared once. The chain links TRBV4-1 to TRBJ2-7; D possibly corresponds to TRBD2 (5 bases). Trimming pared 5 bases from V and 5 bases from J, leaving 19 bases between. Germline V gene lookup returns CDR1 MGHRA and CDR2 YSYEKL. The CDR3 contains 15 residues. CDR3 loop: CASSADPGIDDEQYF. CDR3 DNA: TGCGCCAGCAGCGCCGACCCGGGGATTGATGACGAGCAGTACTTC.

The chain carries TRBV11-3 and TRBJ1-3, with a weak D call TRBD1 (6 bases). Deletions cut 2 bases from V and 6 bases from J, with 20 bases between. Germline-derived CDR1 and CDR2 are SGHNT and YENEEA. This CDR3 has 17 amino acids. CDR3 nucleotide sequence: TGTGCCAGCAGCTTATCTAGGAGACAGGCCGGTAAAAACACCATATATTTT. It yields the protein CASSLSRRQAGKNTIYF.

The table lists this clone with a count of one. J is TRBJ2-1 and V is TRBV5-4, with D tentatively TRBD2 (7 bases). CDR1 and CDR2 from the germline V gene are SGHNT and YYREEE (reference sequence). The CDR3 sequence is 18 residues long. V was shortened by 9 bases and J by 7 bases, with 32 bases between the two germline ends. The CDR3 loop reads CATQLGRGSGLVRNEQFF. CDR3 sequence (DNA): TGTGCCACCCAGCTTGGGAGGGGGAGTGGACTGGTTAGAAATGAGCAGTTCTTC.